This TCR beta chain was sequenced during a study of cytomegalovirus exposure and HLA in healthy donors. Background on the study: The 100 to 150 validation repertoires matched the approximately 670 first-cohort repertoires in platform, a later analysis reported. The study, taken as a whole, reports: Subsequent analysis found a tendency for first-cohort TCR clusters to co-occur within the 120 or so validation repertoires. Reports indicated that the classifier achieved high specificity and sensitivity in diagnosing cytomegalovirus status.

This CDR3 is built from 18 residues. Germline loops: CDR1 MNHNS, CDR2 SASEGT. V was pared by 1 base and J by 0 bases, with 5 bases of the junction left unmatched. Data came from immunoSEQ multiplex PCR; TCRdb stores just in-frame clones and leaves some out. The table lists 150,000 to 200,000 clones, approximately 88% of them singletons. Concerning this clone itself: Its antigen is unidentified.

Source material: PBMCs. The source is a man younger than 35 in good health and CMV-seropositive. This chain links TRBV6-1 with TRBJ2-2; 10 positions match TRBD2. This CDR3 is CASSEGWLAGANTGELFF. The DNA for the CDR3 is TGTGCCAGCAGTGAAGGATGGCTAGCGGGAGCGAACACCGGGGAGCTGTTTTTT.